The clone carrying this T cell receptor (beta chain) was seen at least ten times. Its antigen is currently unknown. Uncontrolled infection, other autoimmune disease, pregnancy or lactation led to exclusion. This entry belongs to a study of T cells in Graves' hyperthyroidism and ophthalmopathy. In the study overall: Before treatment of any kind, peripheral blood was taken at initial diagnosis.

Researchers amplified the TCR beta CDR3 regions from RNA transcripts. RT-PCR in the first round (using the HTBI primer set) targeted the TCR CDR3. TCRdb passed the multiplex PCR reads through MiXCR, listing each CDR3 protein once. The table shows 500,000 to 750,000 distinct CDR3 sequences, with 11% to 15% occurring only once. General study results and limits: The model's output predicted ophthalmopathy at a median of around 6.9 months prior to onset. Blood also carried most thyroid clonotypes expanded above 0.001.

The clonotype was recovered from a woman aged 18-35 years with Graves' ophthalmopathy. Sequenced sample: blood.

The CDR3 region has the DNA TGTGCCAGCAGCCAGACTAGCGGGATAGGAAGAGAGCAGTTCTTC. It codes for CASSQTSGIGREQFF. The gene calls are TRBV14 and TRBJ2-1, with TRBD2 matching over 11 bases. Germline V gene sequence: CDR1 SGHDN, CDR2 FVKESK. This CDR3 has 15 residues. After removal of 3 bases from V and 10 bases from J, the junction contained 8 bases not matched to a gene.